This entry lists 13 T cell receptor beta chains sequenced from one sample in a study of regulatory T cells in long-lasting Graves disease. Assembly of TCR beta libraries relied on iRepertoire HTBI primers together with Arm-PCR of CDR3 regions. TCRdb reanalysed the multiplex PCR reads using MiXCR and keeps one entry per CDR3 protein. The repertoire has approximately 490,000 distinct CDR3 sequences, under 20% of them found once; the top ten carry more than 10%. Specified time point: newly diagnosed GD, antithyroid drugs for less than 3 months. From RNA extracted from PBMCs, the TCR library was made. These data are also associated with another study on T cells in Graves' hyperthyroidism and ophthalmopathy.

The material sequenced was peripheral blood mononuclear cells (PBMCs), taken at new diagnosis, from a patient treated with antithyroid drugs. These TCRs come from a man between 40 and 49 years old with Graves disease.

This clonotype was counted only a few times. The chain recombines TRBV19 with TRBJ2-1; D is tentatively TRBD1 or TRBD2 (5 bases each). The V end was cut by 5 bases, the J end by 5 bases, with 22 bases between. CDR1 and CDR2 (germline): LNHDA, SQIVND (reference sequence). This CDR3 region has 17 residues. CDR3 residues: CASSVGWGNPIHNEQFF. The CDR3 region has the DNA TGTGCCAGTAGTGTCGGATGGGGGAATCCGATTCACAATGAGCAGTTCTTC.

This clonotype was observed at least ten times. The chain recombines TRBV27 with TRBJ2-7; TRBD1 might be the D (5 bases). The germline V gene has CDR1 MNHEY and CDR2 SMNVEV (reference sequence). The CDR3 loop spans 18 amino acids. V lost 0 bases and J lost 5, with 23 bases in between. The CDR3 protein is CASSLSPIGRVGIHEQYF. CDR3 DNA sequence: TGTGCCAGCAGTTTATCGCCCATTGGCAGGGTCGGTATCCACGAGCAGTACTTC.

This clonotype has a count of ten or more. The genes are TRBV6-1 and TRBJ2-1, with D maybe TRBD1 (5 bases). This CDR3 is 16 amino acids long. Per the germline V gene, CDR1 is MNHNS and CDR2 is SASEGT. Trimming removed 5 bases at V and 8 bases at J, with 22 bases between. The CDR3 here is CASSRRQRSFVDEQFF. The CDR3 coding sequence is TGTGCCAGCAGTCGCCGACAGAGATCGTTTGTGGATGAGCAGTTCTTC.

The sample holds many counts of this clonotype. The V call is TRBV5-1, the J call TRBJ1-1, with D perhaps matching TRBD1 (5 bases). The germline V gene has CDR1 SGHRS and CDR2 YFSETQ. V was trimmed by 0 bases and J by 5 bases, leaving 14 bases between them. The CDR3 contains 15 residues. CDR3 coding DNA: TGCGCCAGCAGCTTGGTGGGCAGGGTGGGGACTGAAGCTTTCTTT. Translation gives CASSLVGRVGTEAFF.

This clonotype was found a few times. The chain has TRBV5-4 and TRBJ2-7; D remains ambiguous. The CDR3 is 13 amino acids. The V end was cut by 4 bases, the J end by 5 bases, with 13 bases between. Per germline, CDR1 SGHNT and CDR2 YYREEE (reference sequence). The CDR3 reads CASSTESGNEQYF. CDR3 in DNA: TGTGCCAGCAGCACTGAGTCAGGTAACGAGCAGTACTTC.

This clonotype showed up many times. The J gene is TRBJ1-1, the V gene TRBV24-1; TRBD1 is a possible D gene (6 bases). Trimming left V 9 bases short and J 1 base short, with 14 bases between. The CDR3 runs to 14 residues. In germline, CDR1 is KGHDR, CDR2 SFDVKD. CDR3 region: CATRGRGQNTEAFF. In DNA form, the CDR3 reads TGTGCCACCCGTGGACGGGGACAGAACACTGAAGCTTTCTTT.

V and J are TRBV7-9 and TRBJ1-4; 9 bases fit TRBD1. Germline values: CDR1 SEHNR, CDR2 FQNEAQ (reference sequence). CDR3 size: 13 residues. Unmatched junction bases numbered 2, after V lost 6 bases and J lost 6 bases. The DNA for the CDR3 is TGTGCCAGCAGTTGGGACAGGGATGAAAAACTGTTTTTT. Translating gives CASSWDRDEKLFF.

This clonotype has a handful of counts. The chain is built from TRBV15 and TRBJ2-3; 7 nucleotides agree with TRBD2. This CDR3 is 16 amino acids long. The junction had 11 bases not matched to a gene; V was cut back by 3 bases and J by 5 bases. Germline lookup yields CDR1 LNHNV and CDR2 YYDKDF (reference sequence). The CDR3 reads CATSRGASGLEDTQYF. The CDR3 nucleotides are TGTGCCACCAGCAGGGGAGCTAGCGGATTGGAAGATACGCAGTATTTT.

This clonotype has more than one count but fewer than ten. This chain links TRBV3-1 with TRBJ2-7; D possibly corresponds to TRBD1 (5 bases). V dropped 1 base and J dropped 5 bases, with 21 bases sitting between them. Per germline, CDR1 LGHDT and CDR2 YNNKEL (reference sequence). This CDR3 contains 17 residues. In DNA form, the CDR3 reads TGTGCCAGCAGCCAAGTGTTAGGCAGGGTAGGCATCGACGAGCAGTACTTC. Translation: CASSQVLGRVGIDEQYF.

This chain uses TRBV24-1 with TRBJ2-3; D might be TRBD2 (6 bases). Germline CDR1 and CDR2: KGHDR and SFDVKD. Trimming took off 4 bases at V and 0 bases at J, with 13 bases between the two ends. The CDR3 extends over 16 amino acids. The CDR3 protein is CATSDKLAASTDTQYF. DNA for the CDR3: TGTGCCACCAGTGACAAACTAGCAGCTAGCACAGATACGCAGTATTTT.

This clonotype has just one count. The J gene is TRBJ2-3, the V gene TRBV18; D gene uncertain. The CDR3 is 15 residues long. The germline gives CDR1 KGHSH, CDR2 LQKENI. V lost 3 bases and J 2 bases, leaving 12 bases between the germline ends. CDR3: CASSPPSAHTDTQYF. The CDR3 DNA reads TGTGCCAGCTCACCCCCGTCCGCCCACACAGATACGCAGTATTTT. Looking up the rest from reference TRBV18 and TRBJ2-3 gives the full variable domain: NAGVMQNPRHLVRRRGQEARLRCSPMKGHSHVYWYRQLPEEGLKFMVYLQKENIIDESGMPKERFSAEFPKEGPSILRIQQVVRGDSAAYFCASSPPSAHTDTQYFGPGTRLTVL.

The chain links TRBV19 to TRBJ2-2; 7 positions agree with TRBD1. The CDR3 sequence is 15 residues long. Trimming at V came to 4 bases and at J to 4 bases, leaving 6 bases not matched to a gene. CDR1 is LNHDA, CDR2 SQIVND, per germline (reference sequence). CDR3 sequence reads: CASSRQGGGTGELFF. As DNA, the CDR3 is TGTGCCAGTAGTAGACAGGGTGGAGGCACCGGGGAGCTGTTTTTT.

This clonotype was observed a handful of times. It may be a read error: a sequence one base away is much more abundant. Likely a read error: the CDR3 ends without its conserved phenylalanine or tryptophan. This chain connects TRBV2 to TRBJ2-3; 9 nucleotides match TRBD1. With V trimmed by 5 bases and J by 6 bases, 6 bases remained unmatched. In germline, CDR1 is SNHLY, CDR2 FYNNEI. The CDR3 covers 14 residues. CDR3 sequence reads: CASSWTGDRDTQYL. DNA for the CDR3: TGTGCCAGCAGTTGGACAGGGGATCGGGATACGCAGTATCTT.